A selection of T cell receptor beta chains follows, all from one sample in a study of shared clonotypes between healthy human individuals. TCRdb's copy holds only in-frame clones and misses some; the assay was immunoSEQ multiplex PCR. The sample contains over 2 million clones, less than 95% of which appear only once. Sequenced material: naive CD8+ T cells sorted from blood. The source is a man between 18 and 35 years old in good health. Both conserved end residues are part of each CDR3. The order of the fields is clone size, D gene, J gene, V gene, CDR3 protein, CDR3 DNA. A D gene is named only where the DNA matches it firmly. Not all rows give a size; the values are once, few, many and, for expanded clones, a class.

NA NA TRBJ2-2 TRBV30 CAWSVGPPNTGELFF TGTGCCTGGAGTGTGGGACCACCCAACACCGGGGAGCTGTTTTTT
NA NA TRBJ2-7 TRBV5-4 CATQGGTTEQYF TGTGCCACCCAAGGGGGGACTACCGAGCAGTACTTC
NA NA TRBJ1-2 TRBV28 CASSPPNYGYTF TGTGCCAGCTCCCCTCCTAACTATGGCTACACCTTC
NA NA TRBJ1-1 TRBV27 CASSLGGRGTEAFF TGTGCCAGCAGTTTAGGGGGGAGGGGCACTGAAGCTTTCTTT
NA NA TRBJ2-1 TRBV27 CASSLQGLIYNEQFF TGTGCCAGCAGTCTCCAGGGACTTATCTACAATGAGCAGTTCTTC
NA NA TRBJ2-3 TRBV9 CASSVARVGAWDTQYF TGTGCCAGCAGCGTAGCTCGGGTGGGGGCATGGGATACGCAGTATTTT
NA NA TRBJ2-7 TRBV7-3 CASSLRPGFDEQYF TGTGCCAGCAGCTTAAGACCAGGGTTTGACGAGCAGTACTTC
NA NA TRBJ2-5 TRBV6-5 CASSYGAREETQYF TGTGCCAGCAGTTACGGGGCCAGGGAAGAGACCCAGTACTTC
NA NA TRBJ2-1 TRBV9 CASSPGFRNYNEQFF TGTGCCAGCAGCCCCGGCTTTCGGAACTACAATGAGCAGTTCTTC
NA NA TRBJ1-5 TRBV6-1 CASSELAGYSNQPQHF TGTGCCAGCAGTGAGTTGGCAGGGTATAGCAATCAGCCCCAGCATTTT
NA TRBD2 TRBJ2-7 TRBV6-1 CASSEPFAGGYEQYF TGTGCCAGCAGTGAACCCTTCGCGGGGGGCTACGAGCAGTACTTC
once NA TRBJ2-5 TRBV5-5 CASSATGGRQETQYF TGTGCCAGCAGCGCGACCGGGGGGCGGCAAGAGACCCAGTACTTC
NA NA TRBJ1-5 TRBV19 CASSMTGEQGQPQHF TGTGCCAGTAGTATGACCGGTGAACAAGGGCAGCCCCAGCATTTT
once NA TRBJ1-3 TRBV6-5 CASSYSGPFSGNTIYF TGTGCCAGCAGTTACTCTGGGCCCTTCTCTGGAAACACCATATATTTT
NA TRBD2 TRBJ2-3 TRBV7-9 CASSPMGGWSDTQYF TGTGCCAGCAGCCCTATGGGAGGGTGGTCAGATACGCAGTATTTT
NA TRBD1 TRBJ1-5 TRBV5-4 CASSRGTEADQPQHF TGTGCCAGCAGCAGAGGGACAGAAGCAGATCAGCCCCAGCATTTT
NA TRBD2 TRBJ2-1 TRBV5-1 CASGLRTSPYNEQFF TGCGCCAGCGGTTTGAGGACTAGCCCCTACAATGAGCAGTTCTTC
NA NA TRBJ1-1 TRBV7-8 CASSLTEMNTEAFF TGTGCCAGCAGCTTAACGGAAATGAACACTGAAGCTTTCTTT
NA NA TRBJ2-3 TRBV5-4 CASSLLGGEDTQYF TGTGCCAGCAGCTTGTTGGGGGGCGAAGATACGCAGTATTTT
NA NA TRBJ1-6 TRBV2 CASSEALGRELNSPLHF TGTGCCAGCAGTGAAGCGCTTGGAAGAGAGCTTAATTCACCCCTCCACTTT
NA TRBD2 TRBJ2-5 TRBV11-2 CASSQGLAGDEEETQYF TGTGCCAGCAGCCAGGGACTAGCGGGAGATGAGGAAGAGACCCAGTACTTC
NA NA TRBJ1-1 TRBV27 CASSPFPGDFNEAFF TGTGCCAGCAGTCCCTTTCCAGGGGACTTTAATGAAGCTTTCTTT
NA TRBD1 TRBJ2-6 TRBV4-3 CASSQDIWTGLSGANVLTF TGCGCCAGCAGCCAAGATATCTGGACAGGACTCTCTGGGGCCAACGTCCTGACTTTC
once TRBD2 TRBJ2-3 TRBV4-1 CASSTRVAGGLDTQYF TGCGCCAGCAGCACCCGGGTAGCGGGGGGATTAGATACGCAGTATTTT
NA NA TRBJ2-7 TRBV28 CASSWTNYEQYF TGTGCCAGCAGTTGGACCAACTACGAGCAGTACTTC
NA NA TRBJ1-5 TRBV4-1 CASSQDSGYPQHF TGCGCCAGCAGCCAAGATAGTGGTTATCCCCAGCATTTT
NA NA TRBJ1-2 TRBV7-9 CASSLDANGYTF TGTGCCAGCAGCTTAGATGCCAATGGCTACACCTTC
NA NA TRBJ2-5 TRBV27 CASSLSINLRETQYF TGTGCCAGCAGTTTAAGCATTAATTTACGGGAGACCCAGTACTTC
NA NA TRBJ2-3 TRBV4-3 CASSQVGEAEGTDTQYF TGCGCCAGCAGCCAAGTGGGAGAGGCAGAAGGGACAGATACGCAGTATTTT
NA NA TRBJ2-7 TRBV28 CASGLWAREQYF TGTGCCAGCGGTCTCTGGGCTAGGGAGCAGTACTTC
once TRBD1 TRBJ2-7 TRBV19 CASSPKGASYEQYF TGTGCCAGTAGTCCCAAGGGGGCGTCCTACGAGCAGTACTTC
NA NA TRBJ2-5 TRBV6-1 CASRELGGETQYF TGTGCCAGCAGAGAACTTGGGGGCGAGACCCAGTACTTC
NA NA TRBJ2-7 TRBV27 CASSFNDEQYF TGTGCCAGCAGTTTTAATGACGAGCAGTACTTC
once NA TRBJ2-5 TRBV5-4 CASSLASEGEETQYF TGTGCCAGCAGCTTGGCAAGTGAAGGGGAGGAGACCCAGTACTTC
NA TRBD1 TRBJ2-7 TRBV6-5 CASSPSGQGGLEQYF TGTGCCAGCAGTCCTTCAGGACAGGGGGGCCTGGAGCAGTACTTC
NA NA TRBJ1-2 TRBV28 CASSPRGGNYGYTF TGTGCCAGCAGTCCCAGGGGTGGGAACTATGGCTACACCTTC
NA NA TRBJ2-7 TRBV5-1 CASSSDFTPSSYEQYF TGCGCCAGCAGCTCGGATTTCACACCGAGCTCCTACGAGCAGTACTTC
NA NA TRBJ2-3 TRBV2 CASSDPLRDSWSTDTQYF TGTGCCAGCAGTGACCCTCTTCGGGACTCCTGGAGCACAGATACGCAGTATTTT